Following are 22 T cell receptor beta chains from one sample sequenced in a study of identical twins. TCRdb independently ran MiXCR on the 5' RACE reads; one entry per CDR3 protein. The sample holds 300,000 to 350,000 distinct CDR3 sequences, approximately 13% seen once. The same sample was also studied in work on yellow fever vaccine responses in identical twins.

Sequencing was carried out using CD8+ T cells sorted from blood. The source of these receptors is a woman between 18 and 29 years old in good health.

The chain employs TRBV28 and TRBJ2-5; the D is unclear. Germline assignment: CDR1 MDHEN and CDR2 SYDVKM. Trimming left V 5 bases short and J 1 base short, with 11 bases between. The CDR3 length is 14 residues. The CDR3 nucleotides read TGTGCCAGCAGTCCACCGACGAGCCAAGAGACCCAGTACTTC. Translated, it gives CASSPPTSQETQYF.

The gene calls are TRBV29-1 and TRBJ2-3, with D tentatively TRBD1 (6 bases). The V and J ends lost 7 bases and 1 base respectively, with 15 bases between them. The CDR3 runs 14 residues. Germline V CDR1 and CDR2: SQVTM, ANQGSEA. As DNA, the CDR3 is TGCAGCGGTACCGGGACACTTCGCACAGATACGCAGTATTTT. This gives the protein CSGTGTLRTDTQYF.

V gene TRBV6-2 or TRBV6-3 combines with J gene TRBJ2-3; D may correspond to TRBD1 or TRBD2 (5 bases each). The germline CDR1 and CDR2 sequences are MNHEY and SVGEGT. Trimming shortened V by 5 bases and J by 4 bases, and 10 bases separated the two germline ends. The CDR3 is 13 residues long. The CDR3 DNA reads TGTGCCAGCAGTGAGGGACCCCCAGATACGCAGTATTTT. Translated, it gives CASSEGPPDTQYF.

This chain connects TRBV14 to TRBJ1-1; perhaps TRBD1 as D (5 bases). Per the germline V gene, CDR1 is SGHDN and CDR2 is FVKESK. Deletions cut 3 bases from V and 0 bases from J, with 8 bases between. The CDR3 extends over 14 amino acids. CDR3 sequence: CASSHGTLNTEAFF. The CDR3 region has the DNA TGTGCCAGCAGCCACGGGACTTTGAACACTGAAGCTTTCTTT.

This clonotype was counted between two and nine times. This sequence joins TRBV28 and TRBJ2-3, with unresolved D. V was cut by 6 bases and J by 0 bases, with 7 bases left in between. The CDR3 length is 13 residues. In germline, CDR1 is MDHEN, CDR2 SYDVKM. Written as DNA, the CDR3 is TGTGCCAGCAGACCCCCTAGCACAGATACGCAGTATTTT. Protein sequence: CASRPPSTDTQYF.

The table lists this clonotype with a few counts. The chain combines TRBV5-1 with TRBJ1-6; 8 nucleotides match TRBD1. The ends lost 6 bases at V and 5 bases at J; junction bases unmatched: 7. This CDR3 spans 15 amino acids. The germline V gene encodes CDR1 SGHRS and CDR2 YFSETQ. This chain's CDR3 is CASTPGQDNNSPLHF. In DNA form, the CDR3 reads TGCGCCAGCACCCCGGGACAGGATAATAATTCACCCCTCCACTTT.

This chain links TRBV2 with TRBJ2-1; 15 bases line up with TRBD2. The CDR3 extends over 16 amino acids. Germline lookup yields CDR1 SNHLY and CDR2 FYNNEI. Trimming cost V 4 bases and J 5 bases; bases outside gene matches: 3. The CDR3, as DNA: TGTGCCAGCAGTGTTGGGACTAGCGGGAGGAACAATGAGCAGTTCTTC. Its translation is CASSVGTSGRNNEQFF.

This rearrangement joins TRBV4-1 to TRBJ2-5, with D perhaps assigned TRBD1 or TRBD2 (6 bases each). The germline V gene has CDR1 MGHRA and CDR2 YSYEKL. Trimming shortened V by 6 bases and J by 4 bases, and 9 bases separated the two germline ends. The length of the CDR3 is 12 residues. CDR3 coding DNA: TGCGCCAGCAGGGGGGGCAGAGAGACCCAGTACTTC. It is translated as CASRGGRETQYF.

In its sample, this clonotype was seen a few times. The chain combines TRBV3-1 with TRBJ2-1, with 7 bases that match TRBD2. The CDR3 loop spans 19 amino acids. Germline V gene sequence: CDR1 LGHDT, CDR2 YNNKEL (reference sequence). V trimming: 0 bases; J trimming: 6 bases; junction bases outside the gene matches: 17. The CDR3 here is CASSQDWAGGGRIPNEQFF. CDR3 in DNA: TGTGCCAGCAGCCAAGATTGGGCTGGAGGCGGGAGAATTCCCAATGAGCAGTTCTTC.

This clonotype occurred many times. J is TRBJ2-3 and V is TRBV4-1; 10 positions match TRBD2. Trimming cost V 0 bases and J 3 bases; bases outside gene matches: 3. Germline V lookup: CDR1 MGHRA, CDR2 YSYEKL. The CDR3 totals 16 residues. The CDR3 DNA sequence: TGCGCCAGCAGCCAAGAAATAGCGGGGGGAACAGATACGCAGTATTTT. As protein: CASSQEIAGGTDTQYF.

The J gene is TRBJ2-3, the V gene TRBV7-9, with D uncertain. The CDR3 extends over 15 amino acids. Trimming cost V 1 base and J 3 bases, with 11 bases left between them. Germline values: CDR1 SEHNR, CDR2 FQNEAQ (reference sequence). The CDR3 bases are TGTGCCAGCAGCTTAGGAGGATACGGGACAGATACGCAGTATTTT. Amino acids: CASSLGGYGTDTQYF.

This clonotype showed up many times. The chain uses TRBV5-1 and TRBJ2-2, with D possibly TRBD1 on 5 matching bases. CDR3 length equals 15 residues. Germline V gives CDR1 SGHRS, CDR2 YFSETQ. V gave up 10 bases and J gave up 0 bases, with 16 bases separating them. CDR3 bases: TGCGCCTGCATGGATAGGGGCGCGAACACCGGGGAGCTGTTTTTT. This sequence encodes CACMDRGANTGELFF.

The CDR3 region has the DNA TGTGCCAGCAGTTTCTCGACTGAAATGAACACTGAAGCTTTCTTT. As protein: CASSFSTEMNTEAFF. The chain recombines TRBV28 with TRBJ1-1; no clear D gene. Trimming removed 3 bases at V and 0 bases at J, with 11 bases between. CDR3 size: 15 residues. In germline, CDR1 is MDHEN, CDR2 SYDVKM.

This clonotype was seen only a few times. The V call is TRBV6-1, the J call TRBJ2-1; tentatively, D is TRBD1 (6 bases). The germline gives CDR1 MNHNS, CDR2 SASEGT. Between the trimmed V and J ends, which lost 11 bases and 6 bases, there was a span of 14 bases. This CDR3 has 12 residues. The CDR3 DNA follows: TGTGCCGGCGGACAGTACGTCAATGAGCAGTTCTTC. It codes for CAGGQYVNEQFF.

This clonotype was found a few times. This chain uses TRBV6-2 or TRBV6-3 with TRBJ2-3, with 8 bases lining up with TRBD2. Germline lookup yields CDR1 MNHEY and CDR2 SVGEGT. The CDR3 consists of 18 residues. V trimming: 2 bases; J trimming: 6 bases; junction bases outside the gene matches: 16. CDR3 in amino acids: CASSYPVSGMILFDTQYF. For the CDR3, the DNA is TGTGCCAGCAGTTACCCCGTTAGCGGGATGATCCTCTTCGATACGCAGTATTTT.

The chain links TRBV7-9 to TRBJ2-1; D unresolved. CDR3 size: 11 residues. V lost 2 bases to trimming and J lost 10 bases, with 6 bases between them. Per germline, CDR1 SEHNR and CDR2 FQNEAQ (reference sequence). The CDR3 DNA reads as TGTGCCAGCAGCTTATCCCGGGAGCAGTTCTTC. Its translation is CASSLSREQFF.

This clonotype was picked up a small number of times. This chain uses TRBV5-1 with TRBJ2-7; D is ambiguous. The CDR3 is 12 residues long. The V gene's germline CDR1 is SGHRS and CDR2 YFSETQ. V shed 1 base and J shed 5 bases, with 7 bases lying between them. CDR3 residues: CASSLSIDEQYF. CDR3 coding DNA: TGCGCCAGCAGCTTGTCTATTGACGAGCAGTACTTC.

This clonotype was seen only a few times. The gene calls are TRBV18 and TRBJ2-2; TRBD2 matches 8 bases. Germline trimming cut 2 bases from V and 4 bases from J; bases unmatched to any gene: 6. The CDR3 is 16 residues long. Germline V gene sequence: CDR1 KGHSH, CDR2 LQKENI. The DNA of the CDR3 is TGTGCCAGCTCACCAACCGGGACTAGGCCCACCGGGGAGCTGTTTTTT. Its protein is CASSPTGTRPTGELFF.

The chain combines TRBV7-9 with TRBJ2-5; D is ambiguous. The germline V and J ends were trimmed by 5 bases and 4 bases, with 11 bases remaining between them. The germline V gene encodes CDR1 SEHNR and CDR2 FQNEAQ (reference sequence). This CDR3 spans 13 amino acids. The CDR3 protein is CASSPSQGETQYF. The CDR3 DNA sequence: TGTGCCAGCAGCCCATCTCAAGGAGAGACCCAGTACTTC. Variable domain in full (rest from reference TRBV7-9 and TRBJ2-5): DTGVSQNPRHKITKRGQNVTFRCDPISEHNRLYWYRQTLGQGPEFLTYFQNEAQLEKSRLLSDRFSAERPKGSFSTLEIQRTEQGDSAMYLCASSPSQGETQYFGPGTRLLVL.

This clonotype came up once. Germline is not matched at one junction end, which may reflect a read error. This chain connects TRBV27 to TRBJ1-2, with 10 bases matching TRBD1. Germline V lookup: CDR1 MNHEY, CDR2 SMNVEV (reference sequence). This CDR3 has 14 residues. The CDR3 DNA reads TGTTCCAGCAGTTTGGACAGGGGGTCCTATGGCTACACCTTC. Encoded protein: CSSSLDRGSYGYTF.

This clonotype showed up many times. The J gene is TRBJ1-5, the V gene TRBV13; no clear D. The germline CDR1 and CDR2 sequences are PRHDT and FYEKMQ (reference sequence). V was pared by 0 bases and J by 2 bases, with 8 bases between. The CDR3 extends over 15 amino acids. In nucleotides, the CDR3 is TGTGCCAGCAGCTTAGGTGATTCGGGCAATCAGCCCCAGCATTTT. This gives the protein CASSLGDSGNQPQHF. Variable domain in full (rest from reference TRBV13 and TRBJ1-5): AAGVIQSPRHLIKEKRETATLKCYPIPRHDTVYWYQQGPGQDPQFLISFYEKMQSDKGSIPDRFSAQQFSDYHSELNMSSLELGDSALYFCASSLGDSGNQPQHFGDGTRLSIL.

This sequence joins TRBV2 and TRBJ1-5; D call uncertain. Trimming shortened V by 6 bases and J by 4 bases, and 13 bases separated the two germline ends. Germline loops: CDR1 SNHLY, CDR2 FYNNEI. The CDR3 loop spans 14 amino acids. Written as DNA, the CDR3 is TGTGCCAGCAGCCTCGGGATTCAAAATCAGCCCCAGCATTTT. Its translation: CASSLGIQNQPQHF.